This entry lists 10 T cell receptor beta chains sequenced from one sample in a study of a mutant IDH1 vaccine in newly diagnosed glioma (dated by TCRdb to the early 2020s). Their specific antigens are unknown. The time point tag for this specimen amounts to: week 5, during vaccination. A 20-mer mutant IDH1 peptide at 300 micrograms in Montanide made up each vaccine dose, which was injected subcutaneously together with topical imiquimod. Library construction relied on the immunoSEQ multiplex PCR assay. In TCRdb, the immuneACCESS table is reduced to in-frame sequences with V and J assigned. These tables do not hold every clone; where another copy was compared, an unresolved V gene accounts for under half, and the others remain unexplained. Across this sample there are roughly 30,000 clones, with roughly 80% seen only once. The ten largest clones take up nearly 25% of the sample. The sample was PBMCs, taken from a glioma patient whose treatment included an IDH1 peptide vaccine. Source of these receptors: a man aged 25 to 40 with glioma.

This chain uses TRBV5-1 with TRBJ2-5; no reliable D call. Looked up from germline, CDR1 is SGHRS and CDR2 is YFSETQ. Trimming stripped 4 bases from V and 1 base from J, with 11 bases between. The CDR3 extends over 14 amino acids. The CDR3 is CASSTLDGQETQYF. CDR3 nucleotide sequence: TGCGCCAGCAGCACTCTGGACGGCCAAGAGACCCAGTACTTC.

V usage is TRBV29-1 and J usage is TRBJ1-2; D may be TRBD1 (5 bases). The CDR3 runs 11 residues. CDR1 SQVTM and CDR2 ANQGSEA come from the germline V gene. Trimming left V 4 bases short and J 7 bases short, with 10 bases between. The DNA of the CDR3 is TGCAGCGTTGGCGAGGGGCTTGGCTACACCTTC. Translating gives CSVGEGLGYTF. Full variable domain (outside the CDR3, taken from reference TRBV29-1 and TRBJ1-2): SAVISQKPSRDICQRGTSLTIQCQVDSQVTMMFWYRQQPGQSLTLIATANQGSEATYESGFVIDKFPISRPNLTFSTLTVSNMSPEDSSIYLCSVGEGLGYTFGSGTRLTVV.

The CDR3, as DNA: TGCGCCAGCAGCTTCACGACAGGGGGCTCCTACAATGAGCAGTTCTTC. Its translation is CASSFTTGGSYNEQFF. This rearrangement joins TRBV5-1 to TRBJ2-1; TRBD1 agrees at 9 bases. The CDR3 runs 16 residues. Losses at the gene ends were 2 bases for V and 0 bases for J; bases not matched to a gene: 3. Germline values: CDR1 SGHRS, CDR2 YFSETQ.

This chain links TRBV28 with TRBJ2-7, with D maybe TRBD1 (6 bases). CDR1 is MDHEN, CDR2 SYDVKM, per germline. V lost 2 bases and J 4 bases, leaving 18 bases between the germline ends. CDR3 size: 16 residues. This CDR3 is CASSLTVGQILYEQYF. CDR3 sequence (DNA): TGTGCCAGCAGTTTAACGGTCGGACAGATATTATACGAGCAGTACTTC.

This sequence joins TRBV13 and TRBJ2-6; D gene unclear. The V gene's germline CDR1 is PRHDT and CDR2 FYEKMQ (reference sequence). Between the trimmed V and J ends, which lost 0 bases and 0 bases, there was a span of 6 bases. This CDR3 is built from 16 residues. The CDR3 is CASSLGPLSGANVLTF. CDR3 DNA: TGTGCCAGCAGCTTAGGGCCGCTCTCTGGGGCCAACGTCCTGACTTTC.

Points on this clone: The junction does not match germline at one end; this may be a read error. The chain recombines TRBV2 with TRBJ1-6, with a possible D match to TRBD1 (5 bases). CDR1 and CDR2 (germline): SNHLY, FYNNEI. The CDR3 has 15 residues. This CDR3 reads CANSEGQGNNSPLHF. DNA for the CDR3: TGTGCCAACAGTGAAGGCCAGGGAAATAATTCACCCCTCCACTTT.

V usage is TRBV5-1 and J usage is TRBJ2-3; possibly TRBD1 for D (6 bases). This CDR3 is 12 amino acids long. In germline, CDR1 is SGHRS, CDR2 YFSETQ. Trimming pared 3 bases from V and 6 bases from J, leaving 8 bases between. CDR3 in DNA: TGCGCCAGCAGCTGGGGGCCTGATACGCAGTATTTT. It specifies CASSWGPDTQYF.

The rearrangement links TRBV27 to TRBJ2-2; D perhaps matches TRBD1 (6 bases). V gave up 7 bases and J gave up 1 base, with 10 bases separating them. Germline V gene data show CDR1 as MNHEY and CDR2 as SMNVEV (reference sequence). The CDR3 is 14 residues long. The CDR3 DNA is TGTGCCAGCACTTTGGACAGGAACACCGGGGAGCTGTTTTTT. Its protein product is CASTLDRNTGELFF.

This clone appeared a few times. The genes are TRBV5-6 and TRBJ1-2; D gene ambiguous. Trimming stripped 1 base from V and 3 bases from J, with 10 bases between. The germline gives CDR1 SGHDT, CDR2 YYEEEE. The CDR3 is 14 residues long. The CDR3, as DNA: TGTGCCAGCAGCTTGCCAGGCGGCGACTATGGCTACACCTTC. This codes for CASSLPGGDYGYTF.

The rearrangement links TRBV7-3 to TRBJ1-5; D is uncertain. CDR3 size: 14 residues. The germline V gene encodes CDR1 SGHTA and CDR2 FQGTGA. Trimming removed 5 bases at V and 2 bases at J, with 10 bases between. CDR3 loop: CASSLGGGNQPQHF. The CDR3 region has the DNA TGTGCCAGCAGCCTGGGCGGGGGCAATCAGCCCCAGCATTTT.